One sample yielded the 20 T cell receptor beta chains listed below, sequenced in a study of cytomegalovirus exposure and HLA in healthy donors. The PCR had 60 Vbeta and 13 Jbeta primers. Sequencing was performed with immunoSEQ multiplex PCR; in TCRdb, only in-frame clones are kept and a portion is missing. The data contain 200,000 to 250,000 clones, approximately 87% of them singletons. The specimen sequenced was PBMCs. The receptor source for this set is a human donor in good health.

V and J are TRBV11-3 and TRBJ2-7; 12 bases map to TRBD1. V was pared by 5 bases and J by 5 bases, with 4 bases of the junction left unmatched. This CDR3 spans 14 amino acids. Germline V lookup: CDR1 SGHNT, CDR2 YENEEA. The CDR3 DNA reads as TGTGCCAGCAGCCCCCGGGACAGGGGGCACGAGCAGTACTTC. Protein product: CASSPRDRGHEQYF.

The V call is TRBV9, the J call TRBJ2-1; tentatively, D is TRBD2 (5 bases). This CDR3 has 16 residues. Germline CDR1 reads SGDLS; CDR2 reads YYNGEE. The V gene lost 2 bases and the J gene lost 0 bases, with 12 bases spanning the gap. CDR3 amino acids: CASSVHWTPSYNEQFF. Here the CDR3 DNA reads TGTGCCAGCAGCGTGCACTGGACTCCCTCCTACAATGAGCAGTTCTTC.

This sequence joins TRBV5-1 and TRBJ1-3; tentatively, D is TRBD1 (5 bases). Per germline, CDR1 SGHRS and CDR2 YFSETQ. This CDR3 has 15 residues. V lost 4 bases and J lost 0, with 11 bases in between. DNA for the CDR3: TGCGCCAGCAGCGCGGGACTGCACTCTGGAAACACCATATATTTT. It is translated as CASSAGLHSGNTIYF.

This sequence joins TRBV19 and TRBJ1-1; perhaps TRBD1 as D (6 bases). Germline CDR1 reads LNHDA; CDR2 reads SQIVND (reference sequence). There are 13 residues in the CDR3. Trimming took off 3 bases at V and 7 bases at J, with 12 bases between the two ends. The CDR3, as DNA: TGTGCCAGTAGTATGGTGGGGACATATGAAGCTTTCTTT. The encoded protein is CASSMVGTYEAFF.

The V and J genes are TRBV11-2 and TRBJ1-1, with D unclear. Germline V CDR1 and CDR2: SGHAT, FQNNGV. This CDR3 is built from 15 residues. The V end lost 0 bases, the J end lost 2 bases, and 10 bases lay between the germline ends. The CDR3: CASSLETRVNTEAFF. In DNA, the CDR3 is TGTGCCAGCAGCTTAGAGACGCGGGTAAACACTGAAGCTTTCTTT.

J is TRBJ2-3 and V is TRBV10-1; D remains unclear. The CDR3 sequence is 18 residues long. Germline assignment: CDR1 WNHNN and CDR2 SYGVQD (reference sequence). The V gene lost 2 bases and the J gene lost 2 bases, with 20 bases spanning the gap. The CDR3 bases are TGCGCCAGCAGTGAGGGTTTAAGGCGGCAGCCCCACACAGATACGCAGTATTTT. It specifies CASSEGLRRQPHTDTQYF.

The rearrangement links TRBV19 to TRBJ2-2; 12 bases agree with TRBD2. The CDR3 is 18 amino acids. Germline V lookup: CDR1 LNHDA, CDR2 SQIVND (reference sequence). V gave up 1 base and J gave up 7 bases; unmatched junction bases: 10. The CDR3 nucleotides read TGTGCCAGTAGTATAGCGGCTAGCGGGAGGGCCAGTGTCGGGGAGCTGTTTTTT. Its protein product is CASSIAASGRASVGELFF.

V gene TRBV19 combines with J gene TRBJ2-2, with a possible D match to TRBD1 (6 bases). The germline V and J ends were trimmed by 5 bases and 1 base, with 14 bases remaining between them. Germline V gene lookup returns CDR1 LNHDA and CDR2 SQIVND (reference sequence). This CDR3 contains 16 residues. The CDR3 DNA sequence: TGTGCCAGTAGTGACGCCGGACAGATGAACACCGGGGAGCTGTTTTTT. This sequence encodes CASSDAGQMNTGELFF. Using reference TRBV19 and TRBJ2-2 for the parts outside the CDR3, the full variable domain is DGGITQSPKYLFRKEGQNVTLSCEQNLNHDAMYWYRQDPGQGLRLIYYSQIVNDFQKGDIAEGYSVSREKKESFPLTVTSAQKNPTAFYLCASSDAGQMNTGELFFGEGSRLTVL.

This clone has just one count. One end of the junction does not line up with germline, which may come from a read error. The chain combines TRBV7-9 with TRBJ2-3; tentative D call: TRBD2 (5 bases). Per germline, CDR1 SEHNR and CDR2 FQNEAQ (reference sequence). The CDR3 has 16 amino acids. The CDR3 sequence: CSSSAKLGRSTDTQYF. CDR3 DNA: TGTTCCAGCAGCGCCAAACTAGGCCGTAGCACAGATACGCAGTATTTT.

This clone occurred a few times. The CDR3 DNA reads TGTGCCACGGGAGGTCGTCTTGAGGATGAAGCTTTCTTT. Residues: CATGGRLEDEAFF. This rearrangement joins TRBV10-3 to TRBJ1-1; D not resolved. Germline values: CDR1 ENHRY, CDR2 SYGVKD. The V end lost 10 bases, the J end lost 7 bases, and 19 bases lay between the germline ends. The CDR3 is made up of 13 amino acids.

V is TRBV18 and J is TRBJ2-1; D perhaps matches TRBD2 (6 bases). The CDR3 is made up of 15 amino acids. V was cut by 4 bases and J by 0 bases, with 10 bases left in between. Germline CDR1 reads KGHSH; CDR2 reads LQKENI. This chain's CDR3 is CASSQTSSSYNEQFF. The CDR3 coding sequence is TGTGCCAGCTCACAAACTAGCAGCTCCTACAATGAGCAGTTCTTC.

This chain joins TRBV18 and TRBJ2-3, with TRBD2 matching over 7 bases. The CDR3 sequence is 12 residues long. The ends lost 3 bases at V and 7 bases at J; junction bases unmatched: 1. Germline V gives CDR1 KGHSH, CDR2 LQKENI. CDR3 protein: CASSPGGNTQYF. The CDR3 nucleotides read TGTGCCAGCTCACCGGGGGGGAATACGCAGTATTTT.

The gene calls are TRBV11-2 and TRBJ2-7, with D tentatively TRBD1 (6 bases). The CDR3 length is 16 residues. Germline V gene data show CDR1 as SGHAT and CDR2 as FQNNGV. Trimming took 1 base from V and 2 from J, leaving 15 bases between them. Here the CDR3 DNA reads TGTGCCAGCAGCTTAGTAGGACAGCTTGCCACCTACGAGCAGTACTTC. Translation: CASSLVGQLATYEQYF.

The chain couples TRBV5-1 to TRBJ2-5; TRBD1 agrees at 7 bases. The CDR3 runs to 14 residues. V trimming: 2 bases; J trimming: 4 bases; junction bases outside the gene matches: 5. Germline loops: CDR1 SGHRS, CDR2 YFSETQ. This chain's CDR3 is CASSLEGGGETQYF. The CDR3 DNA follows: TGCGCCAGCAGCTTAGAAGGGGGCGGAGAGACCCAGTACTTC. The whole variable domain, remainder taken from reference TRBV5-1 and TRBJ2-5, is KAGVTQTPRYLIKTRGQQVTLSCSPISGHRSVSWYQQTPGQGLQFLFEYFSETQRNKGNFPGRFSGRQFSNSRSEMNVSTLELGDSALYLCASSLEGGGETQYFGPGTRLLVL.

V is TRBV7-2 and J is TRBJ2-7; 11 bases match TRBD2. This CDR3 is 17 amino acids long. V shed 5 bases and J 4 bases; nucleotides not matched to a gene: 13. Per the germline V gene, CDR1 is SGHTA and CDR2 is FQGNSA. The CDR3 DNA follows: TGTGCCAGCAGCCCCGATAGCGGGAGGGCCGGGTTGTACGAGCAGTACTTC. Translated, it gives CASSPDSGRAGLYEQYF.

The chain uses TRBV4-1 and TRBJ1-3, with D uncertain. V was shortened by 4 bases and J by 0 bases, with 13 bases between the two germline ends. There are 16 residues in the CDR3. CDR1 and CDR2 from the germline V gene are MGHRA and YSYEKL. CDR3 amino acids: CASSLQTPGSGNTIYF. Here the CDR3 DNA reads TGCGCCAGCAGCCTCCAGACACCCGGCTCTGGAAACACCATATATTTT.

The count of this clone is one. The V call is TRBV27, the J call TRBJ1-6; D unclear. From germline, CDR1 is MNHEY and CDR2 SMNVEV (reference sequence). CDR3 length: 16 amino acids. Trimming stripped 3 bases from V and 4 bases from J, with 13 bases between. In nucleotides, the CDR3 is TGTGCCAGCAGTTTTGGGAGACCAACGTATAATTCACCCCTCCACTTT. Amino acids: CASSFGRPTYNSPLHF.

The rearrangement joins TRBV29-1 to TRBJ1-5; possible D gene TRBD1, 5 bases. V gave up 4 bases and J gave up 7 bases, with 20 bases separating them. The CDR3 extends over 15 amino acids. Germline V CDR1 and CDR2: SQVTM, ANQGSEA. CDR3 region: CSVGTGTGKDQPQHF. Here the CDR3 DNA reads TGCAGCGTTGGTACTGGGACTGGGAAAGACCAGCCCCAGCATTTT.

This chain uses TRBV28 with TRBJ2-3; D may be TRBD2 (7 bases). Trimming cost V 9 bases and J 6 bases, with 19 bases left between them. Germline CDR1 MDHEN, CDR2 SYDVKM. This CDR3 spans 14 amino acids. DNA for the CDR3: TGTGCCAGTAGGGGGTGGGAGGGCCCCGATACGCAGTATTTT. The encoded protein is CASRGWEGPDTQYF.

V is TRBV5-1 and J is TRBJ2-5, with TRBD2 as a possible D gene (5 bases). CDR1 is SGHRS and CDR2 is YFSETQ in the germline V gene. The V gene lost 5 bases and the J gene lost 5 bases, with 22 bases spanning the gap. The CDR3 totals 16 residues. The CDR3 is CASSPRAEKVRETQYF. The CDR3 nucleotides read TGCGCCAGCAGTCCGCGGGCGGAGAAGGTACGGGAGACCCAGTACTTC.